This T cell receptor beta chain stems from a study of T-cell memory formation after mild COVID-19. Whole-study results and caveats: A balance of CD4 and CD8 characterized clones contracting day 15 to 85, whereas later expanders leaned CD4+. Clones from the second wave (peaking day 37) had unconfirmed SARS-CoV-2 specificity.

The CDR3 runs to 15 residues. CDR1 is SGHTA and CDR2 is FQGNSA in the germline V gene. Between the trimmed V and J ends, which lost 6 bases and 1 base, there was a span of 10 bases. This clonotype turned up a few times. Its target is unknown. Constant-segment primers and 5'RACE yielded cDNA libraries for TCR alpha and TCR beta, each carrying sample barcodes and UMIs. TCRdb reprocessed the 5' RACE reads with MiXCR, giving one entry per CDR3 protein. Of roughly 220,000 distinct CDR3 sequences in the sample, 7.5% to 10% were seen once. This receptor was obtained from a man younger than 30 who had mild COVID-19 (a few samples of this study predate the infection). Cell type and time point are not known. Sequenced sample: PBMCs or a T cell subset sorted from them (not recorded which). The chain combines TRBV7-2 with TRBJ2-6; D not certain. The CDR3 coding sequence is TGTGCCAGCAGGGTATGGGCTTCTGGGGCCAACGTCCTGACTTTC. Its protein is CASRVWASGANVLTF. The variable domain in full, with the rest retrieved from reference TRBV7-2 and TRBJ2-6, is GAGVSQSPSNKVTEKGKDVELRCDPISGHTALYWYRQSLGQGLEFLIYFQGNSAPDKSGLPSDRFSAERTGGSVSTLTIQRTQQEDSAVYLCASRVWASGANVLTFGAGSRLTVL.